This TCR beta chain was retrieved from a study of shared clonotypes between healthy human individuals (dated by TCRdb to 2018 to 2020). About the study as a whole: The cohort included three men and a couple of women between 18 and 49 years of age. Per donor, leukapheresis produced somewhere between about 0.94 and 9 billion PBMCs. Blood TCR repertoires of roughly five healthy adults were deeply sequenced to estimate repertoire size and the extent of clonotype sharing between individuals. For each donor, CD4 naive and CD4 memory were each run on three plates, CD8 naive on two plates, and CD8 memory on one plate. Different laboratories and diverse techniques were used to prepare libraries and sequence TCR repertoires, to increase sequencing depth and limit assay-specific biases.

What the study reported, not specific to this receptor: Rarefaction of sorted-subset datasets indicated incomplete sequencing despite the large sequencing depth. Approximately 4.8% of naive CD4, roughly 3.5% of naive CD8, approximately 2% of memory CD4, and over 0.35% of memory CD8 clonotypes were shared across a few donors. Pairwise subsampling indicated that sequencing depth was expected to affect the degree of clonotype sharing among donors. The small number of donors limited the genetic and exposure-history diversity represented. Naive subsets generally had larger estimated clonotype richness than memory subsets did. Clonotypes shared by all four sorted-subset donors showed higher generation probabilities than non-shared clonotypes. Sampling was restricted to blood, and TCR repertoires in tissue are likely to differ from TCR repertoires in blood.

CDR1 and CDR2 were assigned from the germline V gene (reference sequence) as PRHDT and FYEKMQ. The CDR3 numbers 15 residues from cysteine through phenylalanine. Just the 45-base CDR3 DNA is kept, in frame starting at base 1. The germline V end is reduced by 4 bases and the J end by 9 bases; junction bases left unmatched: 5. About this clone: No cognate antigen has been identified for it. The sample holds no much larger clone one base away, and base qualities are not on file.

CD8 naive samples consisted of CD45RO-negative cells that were positively selected for CCR7, yielding a CD45RA+CCR7+ population without TemRA cells. The donors were healthy, HIV-negative adults with no recently reported acute infections or vaccinations. All donors were Caucasian adults living in Nashville, Tennessee, USA. Blood was collected by leukapheresis, and PBMCs were isolated by Ficoll-Histopaque density gradient centrifugation and then cryopreserved in liquid nitrogen vapor phase. Analytical flow cytometry was used to check the purity and quantity of each magnetically sorted T cell population. Each sorted fraction had its genomic DNA isolated and then quantified by UV absorbance on a Nanodrop 2000c. Using the deep immunoSEQ assay, TCR CDR3 regions were amplified from genomic DNA by multiplex PCR. For each cell subset, the extracted genomic DNA was distributed evenly across all wells of several immunoSEQ 96-well plates, and each plate served as one replicate. Each replicate PCR for sorted subsets received about 210 ng genomic DNA, equal to about 30,000 T cell genomes. Purified libraries were quantified with a Qubit 3.0 fluorometer, sized on a Bioanalyzer 2100, and re-quantified with the KAPA Library Quantification kit. Every immunoSEQ 96-well plate was sequenced on a separate single-read 150-cycle Illumina NextSeq 550 flow cell. The published analysis was carried out like this. Because only junctional sequences without quality scores were contained in the immunoSEQ output, filtering matching that applied to full-length reads could not be performed. Sequences were annotated with PyIR, a Python wrapper for IgBLAST v1.9, using IMGT germline references to assign V/J genes and CDR3. Reads were removed for weak V/J assignments (E-value above 1e-6), missing CDR3, stop codons, out-of-frame junctions, or ambiguous translated residues. V3J clonotypes were defined as sequences sharing an identical inferred V gene, J gene, and CDR3 amino acid sequence. Percentage overlap between repertoires was computed as shared unique clonotypes divided by the size of the smaller repertoire. RTK rarefaction, the Chao1 estimator, and Recon v2.1 estimates of unobserved clonotypes were used to assess repertoire richness. For all TCRbeta clonotypes obtained by the gDNA method from a handful of donors, generation probabilities were computed with OLGA. Imported from immuneACCESS, the table was reduced by TCRdb to in-frame sequences with V and J called. These copies leave out some clones; in studies compared against another copy, an unresolved V gene accounts for under half, and the cause of the remainder is not known. Clone size and the V and J calls come from that table; the DNA yielded D and trimming. Here the sample has approximately 600,000 clones; roughly 95% occur a single time. The ten largest account for over 0.1% of the sample.

Rearrangement joined TRBV13 to TRBJ1-6; TRBD1 lines up with 11 middle nucleotides. This TCR was sampled from a woman aged 25 to 39 in good health. Specimen: naive CD8+ T cells sorted from blood. The cell subset or site label corresponds to: CD45RA+CCR7+. The sequence in DNA is TGTGCCAGCAGCTCCGGGACAGGGGGAATTTCACCCCTCCACTTT. This is translated as CASSSGTGGISPLHF.